This entry lists 16 T cell receptor beta chains sequenced from one sample in a study of control samples from healthy donors and cancer patients. TCRdb's table, derived via immunoSEQ multiplex PCR, lists solely in-frame clones and lacks some. The data hold 25,000 to 35,000 clones, with 79% observed a single time. The sequenced sample was PBMCs. These receptors were taken from a man between 60 and 75 years old with head and neck cancer.

Written as DNA, the CDR3 is TGTGCCACCAGCAGAGGAAAGGGTAGGGTCTCCTACGAGCAGTACTTC. As protein: CATSRGKGRVSYEQYF. The V call is TRBV15, the J call TRBJ2-7, with unresolved D. The germline V and J ends were trimmed by 1 base and 0 bases, with 13 bases remaining between them. CDR3 length: 16 amino acids. CDR1 and CDR2 (germline): LNHNV, YYDKDF (reference sequence).

This rearrangement joins TRBV9 to TRBJ2-7, with TRBD2 identical over 14 bases. V lost 3 bases, J lost 0 bases, and 8 bases stayed unmatched. Germline CDR1 SGDLS, CDR2 YYNGEE. The CDR3 loop spans 18 amino acids. In nucleotides, the CDR3 is TGTGCCAGCAGCGGCAGAGGACTAGCGGGAGGAAGCTCCTACGAGCAGTACTTC. It specifies CASSGRGLAGGSSYEQYF.

V gene TRBV21-1 combines with J gene TRBJ1-5; TRBD1 is taken as the D call from the table, unchecked against the DNA. TRBV21-1 is a pseudogene locus. This CDR3 is built from 14 residues. The CDR3: CARGHPYSNQPQHF. The DNA of the CDR3 is TGTGCTAGGGGACATCCTTATAGCAATCAGCCCCAGCATTTT.

This sequence joins TRBV7-3 and TRBJ1-1; D not certain. This CDR3 spans 13 amino acids. V shed 2 bases and J shed 1 base, with 5 bases lying between them. CDR1 and CDR2 from the germline V gene are SGHTA and FQGTGA. CDR3 residues: CASSLQGNTEAFF. The CDR3 DNA is TGTGCCAGCAGCTTACAAGGGAACACTGAAGCTTTCTTT.

V is TRBV6-5 and J is TRBJ2-7; 7 bases match TRBD1. The V and J ends lost 7 bases and 5 bases, in that order; junction bases with no gene match: 2. The CDR3 is 11 amino acids. Germline CDR1 and CDR2: MNHEY and SVGAGI. DNA for the CDR3: TGTGCCAGCAAAACAGGGGACGAGCAGTACTTC. Its translation: CASKTGDEQYF.

This clone was recorded once. The V and J genes are TRBV5-1 and TRBJ2-4; maybe TRBD2 (6 bases). This CDR3 spans 15 amino acids. V lost 4 bases and J lost 9, with 20 bases in between. Germline CDR1 reads SGHRS; CDR2 reads YFSETQ. CDR3 amino acids: CASSPFGTPGGIQYF. The CDR3 nucleotides are TGCGCCAGCAGCCCATTCGGGACGCCCGGGGGCATTCAGTACTTC.

This chain connects TRBV7-9 to TRBJ1-4, with 8 bases lining up with TRBD1. The CDR3 is 17 amino acids. Germline V lookup: CDR1 SEHNR, CDR2 FQNEAQ (reference sequence). V trimming: 2 bases; J trimming: 7 bases; junction bases outside the gene matches: 12. CDR3: CASSLPHDRGTGEKLFF. CDR3 DNA sequence: TGTGCCAGCAGCTTACCCCACGACAGGGGAACTGGTGAAAAACTGTTTTTT.

This clone occurred a few times. V and J are TRBV5-1 and TRBJ1-6, with D uncertain. V gave up 5 bases and J gave up 5 bases, with 11 bases separating them. Germline CDR1 SGHRS, CDR2 YFSETQ. The CDR3 sequence is 14 residues long. The CDR3 sequence is CASRSASDNSPLHF. The CDR3 DNA reads as TGCGCCAGCAGGTCCGCGAGCGATAATTCACCCCTCCACTTT.

This clone was counted once. The V and J genes are TRBV13 and TRBJ1-1; the D gene is possibly TRBD1 (5 bases). This CDR3 is built from 14 residues. CDR1 is PRHDT, CDR2 FYEKMQ, per germline (reference sequence). V lost 3 bases to trimming and J lost 5 bases, with 13 bases between them. The CDR3 DNA is TGTGCCAGCAGCTTTCGAGGAGGGGTAACTGAAGCTTTCTTT. It translates to CASSFRGGVTEAFF.

This CDR3 is CATSGGQGRSPLHF. The CDR3 DNA reads TGTGCCACCAGCGGAGGACAGGGAAGATCACCCCTCCACTTT. This sequence joins TRBV15 and TRBJ1-6; the match to TRBD1 covers 8 bases. This CDR3 comprises 14 residues. CDR1 and CDR2 (germline): LNHNV, YYDKDF (reference sequence). The V and J ends lost 5 bases and 10 bases, in that order; junction bases with no gene match: 7.

This clone appeared a few times. V and J are TRBV5-5 and TRBJ1-5; tentative D call: TRBD1 (6 bases). Trimming stripped 3 bases from V and 0 bases from J, with 13 bases between. The length of the CDR3 is 16 residues. Germline lookup yields CDR1 SGHKS and CDR2 YYEKEE (reference sequence). CDR3 nucleotides: TGTGCCAGCAGCTGGGGGCACAAGGGTAGCAATCAGCCCCAGCATTTT. This encodes CASSWGHKGSNQPQHF.

The chain carries TRBV24-1 and TRBJ1-2; tentatively, D is TRBD1 (5 bases). CDR1 and CDR2 from the germline V gene are KGHDR and SFDVKD. Trimming stripped 2 bases from V and 4 bases from J, with 16 bases between. CDR3 length: 16 amino acids. The CDR3 coding sequence is TGTGCCACCAGTGATTCCCCGGGAAGGGGCGGCTATGGCTACACCTTC. It yields the protein CATSDSPGRGGYGYTF.

The V and J genes are TRBV28 and TRBJ1-3; D might be TRBD1 (6 bases). Germline V lookup: CDR1 MDHEN, CDR2 SYDVKM. The CDR3 covers 14 residues. V lost 8 bases and J 3 bases, leaving 14 bases between the germline ends. In nucleotides, the CDR3 is TGTGCCAGCGGCCGGGGGCGTAGTGGAAACACCATATATTTT. It specifies CASGRGRSGNTIYF. Full variable domain (rest looked up from reference TRBV28 and TRBJ1-3): DVKVTQSSRYLVKRTGEKVFLECVQDMDHENMFWYRQDPGLGLRLIYFSYDVKMKEKGDIPEGYSVSREKKERFSLILESASTNQTSMYLCASGRGRSGNTIYFGEGSWLTVV.

The genes are TRBV6-5 and TRBJ2-1; the match to TRBD1 covers 8 bases. Trimming cost V 6 bases and J 9 bases; bases outside gene matches: 10. Germline-derived CDR1 and CDR2 are MNHEY and SVGAGI. This CDR3 contains 14 residues. CDR3 DNA sequence: TGTGCCAGCAGCGGGGACCAGGGGGCGGGTGAGCAGTTCTTC. It is translated as CASSGDQGAGEQFF.

This rearrangement joins TRBV5-1 to TRBJ2-1; the match to TRBD2 covers 12 bases. The CDR3 consists of 14 residues. After removal of 6 bases from V and 10 bases from J, the junction contained 8 bases not matched to a gene. The germline gives CDR1 SGHRS, CDR2 YFSETQ. The DNA of the CDR3 is TGCGCCAGCAAAAGGACTAGCGGGACGGGAGAGCAGTTCTTC. This gives the protein CASKRTSGTGEQFF.

The V call is TRBV10-3, the J call TRBJ2-7; TRBD2 agrees at 7 bases. The germline V gene has CDR1 ENHRY and CDR2 SYGVKD. The CDR3 has 12 residues. V lost 6 bases to trimming and J lost 6 bases; unmatched junction nucleotides: 5. The CDR3 DNA is TGTGCCATCAGCCCGACTAGCAGCGAGCAGTACTTC. Translation gives CAISPTSSEQYF.